This T cell receptor beta chain appears in the sequencing data of a study of T cell repertoires in aging, cancer and after chemotherapy. As for the study in general: Donors were grouped into six age bands spanning 30 or younger through 70 or older. Patients with chronic lymphocytic leukemia were sampled before and after fludarabine- or bendamustine-based chemotherapy. Findings and limits, study-wide: Loss of evenness, beyond lost richness, contributed to age-related TCR diversity decline in cancer patients. In hematological cancer patients, infiltrated lymphoid organs may have impaired thymic emigration or peripheral T cell expansion.

Multiplex touch-down PCR with TRB-A/B primers amplified rearranged V-D-J TRB sequences. TCRdb used MiXCR to reprocess the multiplex PCR reads, holding one entry per CDR3 protein. The data show hundreds of distinct CDR3 sequences, 25% to 30% seen once. TCR beta rearrangements were amplified from peripheral blood genomic DNA. Germline V gene sequence: CDR1 SGHNT, CDR2 YYREEE (reference sequence). Between the trimmed V and J ends, which lost 0 bases and 7 bases, there was a span of 9 bases. The CDR3 loop spans 13 amino acids. By sample share, this clonotype is large (0.1 to 1%). Its cognate antigen is unknown.

The chain couples TRBV5-4 to TRBJ2-3; perhaps TRBD1 as D (6 bases). Sequenced sample: blood. The source of this sequence is a human donor with a blood cancer. The CDR3 protein is CASSLAGTNTQYF. CDR3 DNA sequence: TGTGCCAGCAGCTTGGCGGGGACAAATACGCAGTATTTT.